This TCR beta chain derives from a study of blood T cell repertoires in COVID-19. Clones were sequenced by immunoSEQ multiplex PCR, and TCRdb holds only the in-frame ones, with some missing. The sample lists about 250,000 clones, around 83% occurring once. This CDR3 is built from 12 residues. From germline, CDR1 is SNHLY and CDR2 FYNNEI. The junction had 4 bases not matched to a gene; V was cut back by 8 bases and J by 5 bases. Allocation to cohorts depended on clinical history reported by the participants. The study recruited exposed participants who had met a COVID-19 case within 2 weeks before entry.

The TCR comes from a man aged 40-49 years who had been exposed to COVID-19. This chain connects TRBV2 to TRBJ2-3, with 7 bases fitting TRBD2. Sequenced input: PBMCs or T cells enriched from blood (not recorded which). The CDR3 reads CASGSSGDTQYF. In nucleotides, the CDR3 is TGTGCCAGCGGCTCTAGCGGAGATACGCAGTATTTT.